The clone carrying this T cell receptor beta chain was counted a few times. Antigen unknown. This entry belongs to a study of CD8 T cells in Susac syndrome. After extraction with the RNeasy kit, about 0.45 to 1 ug of the RNA was reverse transcribed using random hexamers. Across 54 Vbeta and 13 Jbeta, TCR beta CDR3 was amplified with immunoSEQ multiplex PCR. Each CDR3 protein gets one entry after TCRdb re-called the immunoSEQ multiplex PCR reads with MiXCR. The sample holds about 120,000 distinct CDR3 sequences, around 94% seen once. The CDR3 extends over 17 amino acids. Per germline, CDR1 SGHDT and CDR2 YYEEEE. The V gene end was trimmed by 4 bases and the J gene end by 5 bases; junction bases not matched to a gene: 8. Study-wide points: It was acknowledged in the study that its TCR sequencing and HLA analysis involved a relatively small number of individuals.

TEMRA cells were enriched by FACS, and CD4+ and CD8+ T cells were negatively isolated. Sequencing was performed on CD4+ T cells from PBMCs. The chain uses TRBV5-6 and TRBJ2-5; 16 nucleotides align to TRBD2. This clonotype was sampled from a human donor in good health. The CDR3 region is CASSQGLAGGPGETQYF. CDR3 sequence (DNA): TGTGCCAGCAGCCAGGGACTAGCGGGAGGGCCAGGGGAGACCCAGTACTTC.